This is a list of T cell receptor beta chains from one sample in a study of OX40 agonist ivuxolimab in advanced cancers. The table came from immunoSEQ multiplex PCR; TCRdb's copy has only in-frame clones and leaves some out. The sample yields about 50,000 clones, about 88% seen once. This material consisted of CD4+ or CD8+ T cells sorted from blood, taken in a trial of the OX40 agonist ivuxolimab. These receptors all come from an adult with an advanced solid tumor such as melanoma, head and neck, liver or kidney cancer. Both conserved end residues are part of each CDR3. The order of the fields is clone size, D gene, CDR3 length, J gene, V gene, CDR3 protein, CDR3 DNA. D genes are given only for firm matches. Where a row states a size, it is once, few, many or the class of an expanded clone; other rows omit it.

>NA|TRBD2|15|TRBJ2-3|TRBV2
CASGGAGGSTDTQYF
TGTGCCAGCGGTGGGGCGGGAGGAAGCACAGATACGCAGTATTTT
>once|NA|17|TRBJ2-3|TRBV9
CASSVATSWDGVDTQYF
TGTGCCAGCAGCGTAGCTACTAGCTGGGATGGGGTAGATACGCAGTATTTT
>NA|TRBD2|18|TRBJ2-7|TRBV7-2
CASSTPGLATPLPYEQYF
TGTGCCAGCAGCACCCCGGGACTAGCGACTCCACTACCCTACGAGCAGTACTTC
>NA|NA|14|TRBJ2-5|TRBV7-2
CASSLGSRSETQYF
TGTGCCAGCAGCTTAGGGAGTAGGTCAGAGACCCAGTACTTC
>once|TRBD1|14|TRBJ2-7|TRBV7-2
CASSLGQGTNEQYF
TGTGCCAGCAGCTTGGGACAGGGGACTAACGAGCAGTACTTC
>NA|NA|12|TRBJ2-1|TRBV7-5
CASSLTGDEQFF
TGTGCCAGCAGCTTAACGGGCGATGAGCAGTTCTTC
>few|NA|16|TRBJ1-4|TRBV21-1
CASSNEPTGLNEKLFF
TGTGCCAGCAGCAATGAACCGACAGGCCTGAATGAAAAACTGTTTTTT
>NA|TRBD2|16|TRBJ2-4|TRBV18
CASSPPDLTGGGIQYF
TGTGCCAGCTCACCCCCGGACTTAACGGGAGGAGGCATTCAGTACTTC
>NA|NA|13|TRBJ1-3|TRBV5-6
CASSLGAGNTIYF
TGTGCCAGCAGCTTGGGGGCGGGAAACACCATATATTTT
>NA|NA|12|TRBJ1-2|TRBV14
CASSNSVLVYTF
TGTGCCAGCAGCAACAGTGTCTTAGTCTACACCTTC
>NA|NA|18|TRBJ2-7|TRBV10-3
CAISPQAGRGQVSYEQYF
TGTGCCATCAGCCCTCAGGCGGGGAGAGGACAGGTTTCCTACGAGCAGTACTTC
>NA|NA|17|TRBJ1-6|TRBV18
CASSPPRSGVDNSPLHF
TGTGCCAGCTCACCACCGCGATCTGGGGTGGATAATTCACCCCTCCACTTT
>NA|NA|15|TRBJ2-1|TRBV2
CASRAIAASYNEQFF
TGTGCCAGCCGGGCTATCGCAGCATCCTACAATGAGCAGTTCTTC
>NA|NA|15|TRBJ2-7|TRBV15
CATSRDNRAIYEQYF
TGTGCCACCAGCAGAGATAACAGGGCGATCTACGAGCAGTACTTC
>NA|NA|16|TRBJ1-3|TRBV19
CASSPATGNSGNTIYF
TGTGCCAGTAGTCCGGCGACAGGAAACTCTGGAAACACCATATATTTT
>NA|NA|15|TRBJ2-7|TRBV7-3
CASSLGAGFPYEQYF
TGTGCCAGCAGCTTAGGGGCAGGGTTCCCCTACGAGCAGTACTTC
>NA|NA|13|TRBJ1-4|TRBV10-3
CAISETLNEKLFF
TGTGCCATCAGTGAGACACTGAATGAAAAACTGTTTTTT
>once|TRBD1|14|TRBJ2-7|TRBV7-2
CASRQTGWAYEQYF
TGTGCCAGCAGACAGACAGGGTGGGCCTACGAGCAGTACTTC
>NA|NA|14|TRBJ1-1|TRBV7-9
CASSLGRMNTEAFF
TGTGCCAGCAGCTTAGGACGGATGAACACTGAAGCTTTCTTT
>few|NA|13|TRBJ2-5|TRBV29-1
CSVGLAAQETQYF
TGCAGCGTTGGTCTGGCGGCACAAGAGACCCAGTACTTC